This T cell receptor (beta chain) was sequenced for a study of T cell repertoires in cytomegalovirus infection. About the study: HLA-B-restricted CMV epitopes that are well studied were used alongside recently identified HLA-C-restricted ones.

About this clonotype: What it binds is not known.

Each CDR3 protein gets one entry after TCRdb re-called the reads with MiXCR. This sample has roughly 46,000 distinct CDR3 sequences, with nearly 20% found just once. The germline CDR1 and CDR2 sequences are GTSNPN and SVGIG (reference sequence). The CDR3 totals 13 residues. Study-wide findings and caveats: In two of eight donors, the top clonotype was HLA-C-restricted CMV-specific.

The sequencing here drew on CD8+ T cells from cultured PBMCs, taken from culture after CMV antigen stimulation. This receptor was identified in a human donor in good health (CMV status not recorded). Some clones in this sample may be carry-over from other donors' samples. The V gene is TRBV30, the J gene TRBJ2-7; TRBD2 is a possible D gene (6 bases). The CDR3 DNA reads TGTGCGAGTGCGACGGAGGGATCCTACGAGCAGTACTTC. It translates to CASATEGSYEQYF.